This T cell receptor (beta chain) was sequenced for a study of blood T cell repertoires in COVID-19. Study-level information: Sources were T cells, B-cell-depleted T cells, or PBMCs; the material itself was cDNA or gDNA.

In the authors' methods: Using reference gene primer amplification, nucleated cell counts were estimated. TCRdb's table, derived via immunoSEQ multiplex PCR, lists solely in-frame clones and lacks some. The V and J calls and clone size are taken from that table; D and trimming were inferred from the DNA. This table holds more than 75,000 clones, approximately 90% found once. The TCR sequence derives from a woman aged 80 or older with active COVID-19. Specimen: peripheral blood.

The CDR3 nucleotides read TGTGCCACCAGCAGGACAGGGGACTACGAGCAGTACTTC. Residues: CATSRTGDYEQYF. V and J are TRBV15 and TRBJ2-7; 8 bases are a match to TRBD1. Germline V CDR1 and CDR2: LNHNV, YYDKDF (reference sequence). Losses at the gene ends were 3 bases for V and 3 bases for J; bases not matched to a gene: 1. The CDR3 is 13 amino acids.